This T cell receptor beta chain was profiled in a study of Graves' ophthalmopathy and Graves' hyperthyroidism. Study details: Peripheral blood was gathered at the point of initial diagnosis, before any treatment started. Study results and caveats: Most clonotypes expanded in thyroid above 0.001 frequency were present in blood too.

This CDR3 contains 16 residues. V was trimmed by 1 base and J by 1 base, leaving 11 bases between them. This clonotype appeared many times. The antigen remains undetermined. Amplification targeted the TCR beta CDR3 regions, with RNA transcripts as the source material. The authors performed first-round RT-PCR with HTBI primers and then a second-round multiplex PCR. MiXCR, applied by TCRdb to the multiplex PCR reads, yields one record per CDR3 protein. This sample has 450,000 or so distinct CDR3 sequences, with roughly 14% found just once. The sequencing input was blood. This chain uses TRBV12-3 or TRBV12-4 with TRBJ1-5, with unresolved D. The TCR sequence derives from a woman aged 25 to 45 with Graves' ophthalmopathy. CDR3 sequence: CASSLVGLTSNQPQHF. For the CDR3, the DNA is TGTGCCAGCAGTTTAGTAGGCTTAACAAGCAATCAGCCCCAGCATTTT.